These T cell receptor beta chains were read from a single sample in a study of CXCR3-negative and CXCR3-positive naive CD8 T cells. TCRdb reprocessed the 5' RACE reads and reports one entry per CDR3 protein, with no DNA. The sample holds more than 80,000 distinct CDR3 sequences. Sequenced material: naive CXCR3+ CD8+ T cells from blood. Receptor source: a human donor in good health. Some clones in this sample may be carry-over from other donors' samples. CDR3s include the opening cysteine and the closing phenylalanine or tryptophan.

j_call: TRBJ2-7
v_call: TRBV5-1
cdr3_aa: CASSPGRGNEQYF

j_call: TRBJ2-1
v_call: TRBV25-1
cdr3_aa: CASSEGHSLSSYNEQFF

j_call: TRBJ2-1
v_call: TRBV4-1
cdr3_aa: CASSQDAGTSSRNEQFF

j_call: TRBJ2-7
v_call: TRBV30
cdr3_aa: CAWRGLTSSYEQYF

j_call: TRBJ1-1
v_call: TRBV12-3/TRBV12-4
cdr3_aa: CASSLRQVLQAFF

j_call: TRBJ2-7
v_call: TRBV27
cdr3_aa: CASSYGAAYEQYF

j_call: TRBJ1-1
v_call: TRBV5-1
cdr3_aa: CASSFKGSEAFF

j_call: TRBJ2-7
v_call: TRBV5-1
cdr3_aa: CASSLPGYPYEQYF

j_call: TRBJ2-4
v_call: TRBV14
cdr3_aa: CASSPTQGLAKNIQYF

j_call: TRBJ2-2
v_call: TRBV29-1
cdr3_aa: CSALGGQGTTGELFF

j_call: TRBJ2-1
v_call: TRBV12-3/TRBV12-4
cdr3_aa: CASSSSQRPGAGGEQFF

j_call: TRBJ1-1
v_call: TRBV2
cdr3_aa: CASERNTEAFF

j_call: TRBJ2-7
v_call: TRBV5-1
cdr3_aa: CASSLGWGQDSYEQYF

j_call: TRBJ2-1
v_call: TRBV27
cdr3_aa: CASSATGTNEQFF

j_call: TRBJ2-2
v_call: TRBV7-9
cdr3_aa: CASNSVRGSNRGNTGELFF

j_call: TRBJ2-1
v_call: TRBV5-6
cdr3_aa: CASSLVAGQGSEQFF

j_call: TRBJ2-2
v_call: TRBV29-1
cdr3_aa: CSVEKGKNTGELFF

j_call: TRBJ2-2
v_call: TRBV21-1
cdr3_aa: CASSKVYRGLSPGELFF

j_call: TRBJ1-4
v_call: TRBV28
cdr3_aa: CASSPNGRWDRELEKLFF

j_call: TRBJ2-5
v_call: TRBV19
cdr3_aa: CASSLVGGYQETQYF

j_call: TRBJ2-1
v_call: TRBV5-1
cdr3_aa: CASSQGQGYYNEQFF

j_call: TRBJ2-4
v_call: TRBV29-1
cdr3_aa: CSPRGGKGGHFQYF

j_call: TRBJ1-4
v_call: TRBV7-9
cdr3_aa: CASSQHPRGNEKLFF

j_call: TRBJ2-1
v_call: TRBV7-9
cdr3_aa: CASNRQGSDNEQFF

j_call: TRBJ1-1
v_call: TRBV28
cdr3_aa: CASSLPKGQGLSEAFF

j_call: TRBJ2-1
v_call: TRBV28
cdr3_aa: CASSVDRVWNEQFF

j_call: TRBJ1-1
v_call: TRBV7-6
cdr3_aa: CASRAGQMNTEAFF

j_call: TRBJ1-3
v_call: TRBV20-1
cdr3_aa: CSARDRTGESGNTIYF

j_call: TRBJ2-5
v_call: TRBV7-6
cdr3_aa: CASSGEAQETQYF

j_call: TRBJ2-1
v_call: TRBV5-6
cdr3_aa: CASTSGNNEQFF

j_call: TRBJ1-1
v_call: TRBV7-9
cdr3_aa: CASSWTGGHGAFF

j_call: TRBJ2-7
v_call: TRBV12-3/TRBV12-4
cdr3_aa: CASRPQGGAEEQYF

j_call: TRBJ2-7
v_call: TRBV28
cdr3_aa: CASSSYTAGSRRYKQYF

j_call: TRBJ2-1
v_call: TRBV24-1
cdr3_aa: CATSGRGGEQFF

j_call: TRBJ2-1
v_call: TRBV27
cdr3_aa: CASSLGFPGQQNNEQFF

j_call: TRBJ1-1
v_call: TRBV7-6
cdr3_aa: CASSPTGNTEAFF

j_call: TRBJ1-1
v_call: TRBV5-1
cdr3_aa: CASSANPGTGATEAFF

j_call: TRBJ2-7
v_call: TRBV7-9
cdr3_aa: CASSLMGLSYEQYF

j_call: TRBJ2-2
v_call: TRBV20-1
cdr3_aa: CSAPPLGRGTGELFF

j_call: TRBJ2-3
v_call: TRBV28
cdr3_aa: CASSFTLGAVSSTDTQYF

j_call: TRBJ2-5
v_call: TRBV5-1
cdr3_aa: CASSLDLAGVQETQYF

j_call: TRBJ2-7
v_call: TRBV4-1
cdr3_aa: CASSQASGVDEQYF

j_call: TRBJ1-1
v_call: TRBV4-1
cdr3_aa: CASSHNLQVNREAFF